This TCR beta chain comes out of a study of T-cell reconstitution after alpha-beta-depleted transplantation in children. Construction of the TCRbeta library involved unique molecular identifiers. TCRdb re-called the PCR reads through MiXCR, storing one row per CDR3 protein. The data hold approximately 590,000 distinct CDR3 sequences, with about 10% observed a single time. The CDR3 is 13 residues long. V was cut by 6 bases and J by 0 bases, with 11 bases left in between. CDR1 DFQATT and CDR2 SNEGSKA come from the germline V gene (reference sequence). This material consisted of PBMCs from the stem cell graft donor, taken from the stem cell graft. This TCR derives from a human donor who donated a stem cell graft to a child with acute myeloid leukemia. The chain recombines TRBV20-1 with TRBJ1-1, with a weak D call TRBD1 (5 bases). The CDR3 coding sequence is TGCAGTGCCCCGGACAATATGAACACTGAAGCTTTCTTT. It codes for CSAPDNMNTEAFF.